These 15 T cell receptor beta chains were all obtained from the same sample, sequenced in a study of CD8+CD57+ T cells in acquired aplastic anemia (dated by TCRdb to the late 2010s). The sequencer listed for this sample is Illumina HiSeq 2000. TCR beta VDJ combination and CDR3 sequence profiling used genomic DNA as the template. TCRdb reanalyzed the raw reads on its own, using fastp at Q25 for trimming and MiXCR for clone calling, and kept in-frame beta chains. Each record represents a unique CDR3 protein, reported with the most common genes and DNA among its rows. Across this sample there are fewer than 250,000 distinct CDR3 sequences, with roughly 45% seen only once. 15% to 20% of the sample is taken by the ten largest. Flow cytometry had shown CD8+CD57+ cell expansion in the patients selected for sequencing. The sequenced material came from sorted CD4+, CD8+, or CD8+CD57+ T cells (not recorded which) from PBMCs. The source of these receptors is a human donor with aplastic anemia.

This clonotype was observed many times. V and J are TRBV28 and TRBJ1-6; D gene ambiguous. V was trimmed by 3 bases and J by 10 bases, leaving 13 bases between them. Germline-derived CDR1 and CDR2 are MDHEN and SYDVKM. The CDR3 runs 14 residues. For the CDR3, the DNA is TGTGCCAGCAGTTTCTCAGGCCGGAGCTCACCCCTCCACTTT. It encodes CASSFSGRSSPLHF.

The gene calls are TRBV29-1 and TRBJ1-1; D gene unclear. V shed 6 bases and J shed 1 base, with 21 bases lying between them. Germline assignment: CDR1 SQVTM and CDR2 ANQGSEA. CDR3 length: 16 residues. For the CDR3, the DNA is TGCAGCGTGGTGGCGGGAATTGGATTTTCGAACACTGAAGCTTTCTTT. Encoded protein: CSVVAGIGFSNTEAFF.

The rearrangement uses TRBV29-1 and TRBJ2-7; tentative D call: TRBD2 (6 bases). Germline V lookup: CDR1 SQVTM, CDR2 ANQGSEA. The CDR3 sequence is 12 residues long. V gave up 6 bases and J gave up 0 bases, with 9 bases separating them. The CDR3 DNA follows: TGCAGCGTCGGGGACTTCTCCTACGAGCAGTACTTC. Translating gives CSVGDFSYEQYF.

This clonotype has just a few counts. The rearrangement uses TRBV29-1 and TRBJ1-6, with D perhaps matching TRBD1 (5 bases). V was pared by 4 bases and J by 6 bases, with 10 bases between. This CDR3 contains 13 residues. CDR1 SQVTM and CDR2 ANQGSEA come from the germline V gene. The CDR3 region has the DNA TGCAGCGTTGCGTGGGGGGTTAATTCACCCCTCCACTTT. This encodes CSVAWGVNSPLHF.

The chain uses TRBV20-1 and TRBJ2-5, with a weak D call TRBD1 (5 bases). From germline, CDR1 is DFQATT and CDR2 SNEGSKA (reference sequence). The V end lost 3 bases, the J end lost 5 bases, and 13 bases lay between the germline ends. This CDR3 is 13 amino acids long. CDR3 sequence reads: CSASKTVRETQYF. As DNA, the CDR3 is TGCAGTGCTAGTAAGACAGTTAGGGAGACCCAGTACTTC.

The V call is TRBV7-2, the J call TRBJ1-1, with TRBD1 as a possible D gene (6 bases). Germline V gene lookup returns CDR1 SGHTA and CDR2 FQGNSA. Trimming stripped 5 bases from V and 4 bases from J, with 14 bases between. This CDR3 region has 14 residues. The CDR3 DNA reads TGTGCCAGCAGCGCTAGGGGGTCCGGCACTGAAGCTTTCTTT. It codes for CASSARGSGTEAFF.

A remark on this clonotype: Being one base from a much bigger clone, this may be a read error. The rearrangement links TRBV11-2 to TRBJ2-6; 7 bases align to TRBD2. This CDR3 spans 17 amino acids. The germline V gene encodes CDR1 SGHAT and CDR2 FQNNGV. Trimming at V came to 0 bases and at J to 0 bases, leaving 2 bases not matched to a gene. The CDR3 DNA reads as TGTGCCAGCAGCTTAGAGGGGGGGTGCTCTGGGGCCAACGTCCTGACTTTC. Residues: CASSLEGGCSGANVLTF.

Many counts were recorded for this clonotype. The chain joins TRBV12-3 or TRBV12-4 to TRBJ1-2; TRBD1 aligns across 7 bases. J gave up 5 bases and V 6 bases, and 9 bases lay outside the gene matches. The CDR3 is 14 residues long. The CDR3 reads CASSRGGPGYGYTF. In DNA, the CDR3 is TGTGCCAGCAGCAGGGGGGGACCGGGGTATGGCTACACCTTC.

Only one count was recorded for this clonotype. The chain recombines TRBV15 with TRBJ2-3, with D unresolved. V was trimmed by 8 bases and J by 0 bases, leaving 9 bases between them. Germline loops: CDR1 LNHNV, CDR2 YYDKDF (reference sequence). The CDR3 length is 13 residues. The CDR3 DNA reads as TGTGCCACCTCGGCAGTAAGCACAGATACGCAGTATTTT. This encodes CATSAVSTDTQYF.

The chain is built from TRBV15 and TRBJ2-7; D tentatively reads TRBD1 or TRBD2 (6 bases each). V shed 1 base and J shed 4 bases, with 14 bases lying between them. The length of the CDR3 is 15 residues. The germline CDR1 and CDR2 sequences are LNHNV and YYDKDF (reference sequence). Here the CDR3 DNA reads TGTGCCACCAGCAGAGTGTCAGGGGAGGCGTACGAGCAGTACTTC. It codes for CATSRVSGEAYEQYF.

Here the CDR3 reads CSVEGIQRSHGYTF. The CDR3 nucleotides read TGCAGCGTTGAAGGTATACAGAGGTCTCATGGCTACACCTTC. The V call is TRBV29-1, the J call TRBJ1-2; D remains unclear. CDR1 is SQVTM and CDR2 is ANQGSEA in the germline V gene. V lost 1 base and J 6 bases, leaving 15 bases between the germline ends. The CDR3 is 14 amino acids.

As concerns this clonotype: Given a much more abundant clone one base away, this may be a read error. For the CDR3, the DNA is TGCGCCAGCAGCCCGCGGGGGGCCGGCACAGGTACGCAGTATTTT. It is translated as CASSPRGAGTGTQYF. The J gene is TRBJ2-3, the V gene TRBV5-1; 8 bases map to TRBD2. The CDR3 loop spans 15 amino acids. Per the germline V gene, CDR1 is SGHRS and CDR2 is YFSETQ.

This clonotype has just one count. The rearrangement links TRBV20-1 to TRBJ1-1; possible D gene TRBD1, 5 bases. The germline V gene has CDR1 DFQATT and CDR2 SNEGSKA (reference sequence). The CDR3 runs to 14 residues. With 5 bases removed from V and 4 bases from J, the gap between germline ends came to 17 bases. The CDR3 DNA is TGCAGTGCTCGTACGTCGGGGGGTGGCACTGAAGCTTTCTTT. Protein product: CSARTSGGGTEAFF.

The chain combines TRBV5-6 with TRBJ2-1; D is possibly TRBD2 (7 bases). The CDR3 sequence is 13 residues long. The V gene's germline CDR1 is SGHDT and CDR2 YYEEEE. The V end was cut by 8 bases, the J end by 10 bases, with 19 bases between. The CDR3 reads CASSQRGAREQFF. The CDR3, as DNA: TGTGCCAGTAGTCAACGGGGGGCCAGAGAGCAGTTCTTC.

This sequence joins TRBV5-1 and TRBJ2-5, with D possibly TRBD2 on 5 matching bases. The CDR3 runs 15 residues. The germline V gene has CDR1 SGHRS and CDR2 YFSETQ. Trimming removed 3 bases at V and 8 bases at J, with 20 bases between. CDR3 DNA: TGCGCCAGCAGCTACAGTGGAGGCGGTGGAAACACCCAGTACTTC. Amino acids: CASSYSGGGGNTQYF.